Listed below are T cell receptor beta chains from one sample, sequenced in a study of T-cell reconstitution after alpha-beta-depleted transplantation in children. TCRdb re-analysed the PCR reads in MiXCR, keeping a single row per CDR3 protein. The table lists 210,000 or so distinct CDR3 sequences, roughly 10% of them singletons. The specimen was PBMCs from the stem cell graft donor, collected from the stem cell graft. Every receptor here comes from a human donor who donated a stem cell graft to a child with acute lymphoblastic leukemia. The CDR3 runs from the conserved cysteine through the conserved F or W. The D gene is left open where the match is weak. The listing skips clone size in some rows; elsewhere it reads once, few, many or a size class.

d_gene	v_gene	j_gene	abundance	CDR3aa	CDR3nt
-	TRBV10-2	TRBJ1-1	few	CASSWTAGTEAFF	TGCGCCAGCAGTTGGACAGCCGGTACTGAAGCTTTCTTT
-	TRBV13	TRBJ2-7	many	CASSKQGNEQYF	TGTGCCAGCAGCAAACAGGGTAACGAGCAGTACTTC
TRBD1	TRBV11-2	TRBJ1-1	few	CASSPPVEQGPMNTEAFF	TGTGCCAGCAGCCCGCCCGTAGAACAGGGGCCAATGAACACTGAAGCTTTCTTT
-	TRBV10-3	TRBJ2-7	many	CAIKYSGSGYSEQYF	TGTGCCATCAAGTATAGCGGATCGGGATACTCCGAGCAGTACTTC
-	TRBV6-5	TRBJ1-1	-	CASSYGQGMNTEAFF	TGTGCCAGCAGTTACGGGCAGGGGATGAACACTGAAGCTTTCTTT
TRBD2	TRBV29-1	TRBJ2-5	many	CSVTTSGGHQETQYF	TGCAGCGTCACGACTAGCGGGGGGCATCAAGAGACCCAGTACTTC
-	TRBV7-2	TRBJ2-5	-	CASSLTGLRSQYF	TGTGCCAGCAGCTTGACAGGCCTTAGATCCCAGTACTTC
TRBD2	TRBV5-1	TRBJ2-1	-	CASSFAGVNNEQFF	TGCGCCAGCAGCTTTGCGGGGGTTAACAATGAGCAGTTCTTC
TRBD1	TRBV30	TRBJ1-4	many	CAWSGKTGGLGEKLFF	TGTGCCTGGAGTGGCAAAACAGGGGGCTTGGGTGAAAAACTGTTTTTT
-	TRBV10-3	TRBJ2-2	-	CASYGAGKTGELFF	TGTGCCAGTTACGGGGCGGGTAAAACCGGGGAGCTGTTTTTT
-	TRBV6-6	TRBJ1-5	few	CASRPGTGNQPQHF	TGTGCCAGCAGACCCGGGACGGGAAATCAGCCCCAGCATTTT
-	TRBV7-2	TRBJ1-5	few	CASSGPGYQPQHF	TGTGCCAGCAGTGGCCCAGGGTATCAGCCCCAGCATTTT
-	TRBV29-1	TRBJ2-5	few	CSVEDPQEPVETQYF	TGCAGCGTTGAAGACCCACAGGAGCCGGTGGAGACCCAGTACTTC
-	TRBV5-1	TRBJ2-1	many	CASSSTPEGQYNEQFF	TGCGCCAGCAGCTCAACGCCGGAGGGGCAGTACAATGAGCAGTTCTTC
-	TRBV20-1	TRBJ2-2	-	CSARDLNRNTGELFF	TGCAGTGCTAGAGATCTTAATCGAAACACCGGGGAGCTGTTTTTT
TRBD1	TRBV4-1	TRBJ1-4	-	CASSQDGGQGEKLFF	TGCGCCAGCAGCCAAGATGGGGGACAGGGAGAAAAACTGTTTTTT
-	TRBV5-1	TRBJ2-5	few	CASSLGRGFQETQYF	TGCGCCAGCAGCTTGGGAAGGGGCTTCCAAGAGACCCAGTACTTC
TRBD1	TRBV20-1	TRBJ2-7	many	CSPRGQPGEQYF	TGCAGCCCTAGGGGGCAACCCGGGGAGCAGTACTTC
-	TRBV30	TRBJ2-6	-	CAWSVGHAGANVLTF	TGTGCCTGGAGCGTCGGACATGCTGGGGCCAACGTCCTGACTTTC
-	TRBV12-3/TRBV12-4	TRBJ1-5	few	CASSLPGDQPQHF	TGTGCCAGCAGTTTACCGGGGGATCAGCCCCAGCATTTT
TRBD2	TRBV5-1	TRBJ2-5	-	CASSSSSSGGETQYF	TGCGCCAGCAGCTCCTCGTCTAGCGGGGGAGAGACCCAGTACTTC
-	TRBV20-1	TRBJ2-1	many	CSARDSRKNYNEQFF	TGCAGTGCTAGAGACTCGCGGAAGAATTACAATGAGCAGTTCTTC
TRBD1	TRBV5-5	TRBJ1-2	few	CASSPTGVNYGYTF	TGTGCCAGCAGTCCTACAGGGGTGAACTATGGCTACACCTTC
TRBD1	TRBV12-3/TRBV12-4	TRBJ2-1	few	CASSLLQGADNEQFF	TGTGCCAGCAGTTTACTCCAGGGGGCGGACAATGAGCAGTTCTTC